This T cell receptor beta chain originates from a study of blood T cell repertoires in COVID-19. Participant-given clinical history determined each cohort assignment. The CDR3 is made up of 15 amino acids. The V end lost 0 bases, the J end lost 0 bases, and 7 bases lay between the germline ends. Per germline, CDR1 SGDLS and CDR2 YYNGEE. Sequencing used immunoSEQ multiplex PCR; TCRdb keeps in-frame clones, though not all of them. The sample contains a few hundred thousand clones, 80% to 90% of which appear only once. The origin of this receptor is a woman aged 45 to 65 who had been exposed to COVID-19. The source material was PBMCs or T cells enriched from blood (not recorded which). The genes are TRBV9 and TRBJ1-3, with D unclear. CDR3 amino acids: CASSVEQTSGNTIYF. The CDR3 DNA follows: TGTGCCAGCAGCGTAGAACAGACCTCTGGAAACACCATATATTTT. Together with reference TRBV9 and TRBJ1-3, the CDR3 gives the full variable domain: DSGVTQTPKHLITATGQRVTLRCSPRSGDLSVYWYQQSLDQGLQFLIQYYNGEERAKGNILERFSAQQFPDLHSELNLSSLELGDSALYFCASSVEQTSGNTIYFGEGSWLTVV.